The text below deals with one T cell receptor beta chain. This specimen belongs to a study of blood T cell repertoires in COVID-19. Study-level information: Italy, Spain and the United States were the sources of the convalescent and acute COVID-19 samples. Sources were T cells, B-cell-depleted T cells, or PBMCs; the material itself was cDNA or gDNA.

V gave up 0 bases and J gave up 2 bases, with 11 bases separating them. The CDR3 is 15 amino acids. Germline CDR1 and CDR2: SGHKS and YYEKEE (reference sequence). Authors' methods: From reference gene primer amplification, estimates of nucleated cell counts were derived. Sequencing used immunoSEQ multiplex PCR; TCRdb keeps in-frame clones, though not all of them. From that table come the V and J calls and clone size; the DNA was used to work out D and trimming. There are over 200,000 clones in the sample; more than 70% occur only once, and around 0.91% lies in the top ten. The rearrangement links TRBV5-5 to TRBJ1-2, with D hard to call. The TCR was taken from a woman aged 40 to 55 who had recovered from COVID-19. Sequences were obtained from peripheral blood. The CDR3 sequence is CASSLGGVGNYGYTF. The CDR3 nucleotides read TGTGCCAGCAGCTTGGGGGGAGTGGGGAACTATGGCTACACCTTC.